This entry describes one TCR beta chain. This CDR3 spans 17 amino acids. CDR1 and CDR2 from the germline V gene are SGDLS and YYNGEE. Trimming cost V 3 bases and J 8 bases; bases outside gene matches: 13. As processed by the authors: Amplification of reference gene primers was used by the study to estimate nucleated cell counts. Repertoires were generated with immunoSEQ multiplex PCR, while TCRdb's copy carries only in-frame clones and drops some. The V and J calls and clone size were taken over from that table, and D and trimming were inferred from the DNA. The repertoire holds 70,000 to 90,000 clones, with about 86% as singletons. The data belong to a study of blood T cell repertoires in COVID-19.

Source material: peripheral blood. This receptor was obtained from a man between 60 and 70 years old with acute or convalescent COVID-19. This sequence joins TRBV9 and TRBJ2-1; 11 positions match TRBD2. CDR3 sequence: CASSDHRFSGRGDEQFF. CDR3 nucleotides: TGTGCCAGCAGCGACCACCGATTTAGCGGGAGGGGGGATGAGCAGTTCTTC.